What follows are 14 T cell receptor beta chains derived from one specimen sequenced in a study of cytomegalovirus exposure and HLA in healthy donors. Amplification used 60 Vbeta primers and 13 Jbeta primers. Sequenced by immunoSEQ multiplex PCR; TCRdb stores in-frame clones only, minus some. Of 30,000 to 35,000 clones listed, 75% to 85% are singletons. The sequencing sample was made of PBMCs. The source of these receptors is a male donor in good health and CMV-seronegative.

This chain uses TRBV5-4 with TRBJ1-2; D gene uncertain. This CDR3 region has 15 residues. Germline V gene lookup returns CDR1 SGHNT and CDR2 YYREEE (reference sequence). Trimming removed 0 bases from V and 0 bases from J, with 9 bases in between. The chain's CDR3 is CASSLAARPNYGYTF. The CDR3 nucleotides read TGTGCCAGCAGCTTGGCAGCTAGACCTAACTATGGCTACACCTTC.

The chain links TRBV6-5 to TRBJ2-1; TRBD1 is a possible D gene (6 bases). Germline V CDR1 and CDR2: MNHEY, SVGAGI. The CDR3 is 16 residues long. Trimming removed 2 bases from V and 7 bases from J, with 18 bases in between. CDR3 DNA sequence: TGTGCCAGCAGTTACCTGGCAGGGGTTGTTCAGAATGAGCAGTTCTTC. Protein: CASSYLAGVVQNEQFF.

This clone was counted a few times. V gene TRBV7-9 combines with J gene TRBJ1-6; D gene uncertain. Germline CDR1 and CDR2: SEHNR and FQNEAQ (reference sequence). V shed 4 bases and J shed 7 bases, with 11 bases lying between them. The length of the CDR3 is 14 residues. In nucleotides, the CDR3 is TGTGCCAGCAGCTCGAGGTCCTTAAATTCACCCCTCCACTTT. It translates to CASSSRSLNSPLHF.

The CDR3 DNA reads as TGTGCCAGCAGCTTAACGCGGGTAACTGAAGCTTTCTTT. Encoded protein: CASSLTRVTEAFF. The V gene is TRBV11-3, the J gene TRBJ1-1; D uncertain. The germline V gene encodes CDR1 SGHNT and CDR2 YENEEA. CDR3 length: 13 residues. V lost 2 bases, J lost 5 bases, and 9 bases lay in between.

The rearrangement uses TRBV7-3 and TRBJ2-5, with 13 bases fitting TRBD2. CDR3 length: 18 amino acids. CDR1 and CDR2 (germline): SGHTA, FQGTGA. With 5 bases clipped from V and 4 bases from J, the junction kept 13 bases outside the gene matches. The CDR3 region has the DNA TGTGCCAGCAGCCCCTATAGTAGGACTAGCGGGAGCGGAGAGACCCAGTACTTC. This encodes CASSPYSRTSGSGETQYF.

This clone was seen a single time. The rearrangement links TRBV5-1 to TRBJ1-5; perhaps TRBD1 as D (5 bases). The V gene lost 1 base and the J gene lost 2 bases, with 10 bases spanning the gap. Germline V gene lookup returns CDR1 SGHRS and CDR2 YFSETQ. The CDR3 consists of 15 residues. The CDR3 here is CASSLQGLGNQPQHF. The DNA for the CDR3 is TGCGCCAGCAGCTTGCAGGGTTTGGGCAATCAGCCCCAGCATTTT. Full variable domain (remainder filled in from reference TRBV5-1 and TRBJ1-5): KAGVTQTPRYLIKTRGQQVTLSCSPISGHRSVSWYQQTPGQGLQFLFEYFSETQRNKGNFPGRFSGRQFSNSRSEMNVSTLELGDSALYLCASSLQGLGNQPQHFGDGTRLSIL.

CDR3: CAWGTGNTYNSPLHF. The CDR3 nucleotides are TGTGCCTGGGGGACAGGGAATACCTATAATTCACCCCTCCACTTT. This chain connects TRBV30 to TRBJ1-6; 9 nucleotides align to TRBD1. The germline gives CDR1 GTSNPN, CDR2 SVGIG (reference sequence). The length of the CDR3 is 15 residues. Losses at the gene ends were 5 bases for V and 2 bases for J; bases not matched to a gene: 4.

This sequence joins TRBV5-4 and TRBJ2-7; D uncertain. Germline V gives CDR1 SGHNT, CDR2 YYREEE (reference sequence). This CDR3 region has 13 residues. V was pared by 0 bases and J by 3 bases, with 7 bases between. The CDR3 spells CASSLDRIYEQYF. The CDR3 DNA sequence: TGTGCCAGCAGCTTGGACAGAATCTACGAGCAGTACTTC.

The chain carries TRBV4-1 and TRBJ2-1, with 8 positions matching TRBD2. J gave up 2 bases and V 0 bases, and 12 bases lay outside the gene matches. Germline V gives CDR1 MGHRA, CDR2 YSYEKL. This CDR3 region has 19 residues. The CDR3 region is CASSQDFTSGRDTYNEQFF. The CDR3 DNA sequence: TGCGCCAGCAGCCAAGATTTCACTAGCGGCCGGGACACCTACAATGAGCAGTTCTTC.

Written as DNA, the CDR3 is TGTGCCAGCAGGAAGGGGGCCTCTGGAAACACCATATATTTT. Translation gives CASRKGASGNTIYF. The chain uses TRBV6-5 and TRBJ1-3; the match to TRBD1 covers 7 bases. Germline CDR1 reads MNHEY; CDR2 reads SVGAGI. V trimming: 6 bases; J trimming: 0 bases; junction bases outside the gene matches: 2. The CDR3 has 14 amino acids.

V and J are TRBV7-2 and TRBJ2-7; TRBD1 aligns across 9 bases. The CDR3 has 15 amino acids. After removal of 5 bases from V and 5 bases from J, the junction contained 10 bases not matched to a gene. CDR1 is SGHTA and CDR2 is FQGNSA in the germline V gene. The CDR3 DNA reads TGTGCCAGCAGCCCCTCCGGGACAGGGTCCCACGAGCAGTACTTC. Translated: CASSPSGTGSHEQYF.

This clone was observed once. The J gene is TRBJ2-1, the V gene TRBV15, with D uncertain. CDR1 and CDR2 from the germline V gene are LNHNV and YYDKDF (reference sequence). V lost 0 bases and J 3 bases, leaving 9 bases between the germline ends. The CDR3 has 15 amino acids. Here the CDR3 reads CATSRDGALYNEQFF. The CDR3 region has the DNA TGTGCCACCAGCAGAGATGGTGCGCTCTACAATGAGCAGTTCTTC.

The chain has TRBV29-1 and TRBJ2-2; D not certain. CDR1 SQVTM and CDR2 ANQGSEA come from the germline V gene. Trimming removed 5 bases at V and 5 bases at J, with 6 bases between. The CDR3 consists of 11 residues. The CDR3, as DNA: TGCAGCGTTAAGCGAACCGGGGAGCTGTTTTTT. Translating gives CSVKRTGELFF.

CDR3 coding DNA: TGTGCCACCAGCAGAGATTTATTACCGCGCGATCAGCCCCAGCATTTT. This sequence encodes CATSRDLLPRDQPQHF. This chain connects TRBV15 to TRBJ1-5; no reliable D call. Deletions cut 0 bases from V and 5 bases from J, with 14 bases between. This CDR3 comprises 16 residues. In germline, CDR1 is LNHNV, CDR2 YYDKDF (reference sequence).